The clone carrying this TCR beta chain occurred once. The sample comes from a study of molecular identifiers for immune sequencing clone quantification. MiXCR, run by TCRdb on the PCR reads, gives a single entry per CDR3 protein. The sample holds about 100,000 distinct CDR3 sequences, under 40% seen once. Germline loops: CDR1 LGHNA, CDR2 YNFKEQ. After removal of 5 bases from V and 6 bases from J, the junction contained 12 bases not matched to a gene. The CDR3 spans 15 residues. Naive CD8 T cells were FACS-sorted by CD8+CD4-CCR7+CD45RA+ markers. The rearrangement links TRBV4-2 to TRBJ2-7, with 8 positions matching TRBD1. This receptor was identified in a human donor in good health. Some libraries in this study had Jurkat cell RNA spiked in. Sequencing input: naive CD8+ T cells from blood, with Jurkat cell RNA spiked in. Regarding subset: FACS-sorted CD8+CD4-CCR7+CD45RA+ naive T cells. CDR3: CASSAGQGRYLEQYF. CDR3 nucleotide sequence: TGTGCCAGCAGCGCTGGACAGGGCCGCTATCTCGAGCAGTACTTC.